Sequencing of this T cell receptor (beta chain) was carried out in a study of T cell changes during pregnancy in multiple sclerosis. Method: immunoSEQ multiplex PCR; TCRdb's copy keeps in-frame clones and lacks some. Among tens of thousands of clones, over 80% were seen once, and the ten largest hold about 0.64%. With V trimmed by 4 bases and J by 6 bases, 12 bases remained unmatched. The CDR3 covers 16 residues. Germline V gene sequence: CDR1 SGHRS, CDR2 YFSETQ. The clonotype was recovered from a female donor with multiple sclerosis, enrolled in a pregnancy study. This chain uses TRBV5-1 with TRBJ2-5; 10 nucleotides agree with TRBD2. The specimen was CD4+ T cells from peripheral blood mononuclear cells, collected after pregnancy. Here the CDR3 reads CASSPVSSGGAKTQYF. DNA of the CDR3: TGCGCCAGCAGCCCGGTTTCGAGCGGGGGGGCGAAGACCCAGTACTTC.